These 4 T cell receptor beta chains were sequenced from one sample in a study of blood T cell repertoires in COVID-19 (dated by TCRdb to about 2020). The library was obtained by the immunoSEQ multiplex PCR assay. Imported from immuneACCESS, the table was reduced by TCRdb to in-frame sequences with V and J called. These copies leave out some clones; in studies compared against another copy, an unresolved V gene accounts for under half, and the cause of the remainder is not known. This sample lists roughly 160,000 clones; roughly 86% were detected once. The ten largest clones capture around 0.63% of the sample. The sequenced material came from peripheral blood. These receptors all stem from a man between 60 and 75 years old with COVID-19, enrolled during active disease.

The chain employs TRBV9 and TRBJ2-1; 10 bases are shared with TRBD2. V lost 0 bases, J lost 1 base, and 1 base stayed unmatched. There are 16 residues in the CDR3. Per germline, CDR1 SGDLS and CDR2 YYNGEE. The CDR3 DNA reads TGTGCCAGCAGCGTAGCACTAGCGGGGTCCTACAATGAGCAGTTCTTC. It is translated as CASSVALAGSYNEQFF.

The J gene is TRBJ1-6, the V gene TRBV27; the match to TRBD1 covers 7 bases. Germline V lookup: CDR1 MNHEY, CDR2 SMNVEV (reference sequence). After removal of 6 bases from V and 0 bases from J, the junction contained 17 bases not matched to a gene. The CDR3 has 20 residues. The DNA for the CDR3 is TGTGCCAGCAGAATTATCACCGGGACAGATTCCCGCTCCTATAATTCACCCCTCCACTTT. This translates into CASRIITGTDSRSYNSPLHF.

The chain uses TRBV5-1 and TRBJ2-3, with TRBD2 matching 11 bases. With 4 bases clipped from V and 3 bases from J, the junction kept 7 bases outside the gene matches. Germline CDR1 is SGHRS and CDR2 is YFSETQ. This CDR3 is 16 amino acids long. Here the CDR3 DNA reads TGCGCCAGCAGCAGGATTAGCGGGGGGGCTACAGATACGCAGTATTTT. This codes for CASSRISGGATDTQYF.

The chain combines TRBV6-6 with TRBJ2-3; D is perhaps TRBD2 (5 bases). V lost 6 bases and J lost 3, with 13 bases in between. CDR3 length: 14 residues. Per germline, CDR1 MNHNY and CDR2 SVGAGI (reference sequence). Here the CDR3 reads CASRGGGLTDTQYF. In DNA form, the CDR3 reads TGTGCCAGCAGGGGTGGCGGGCTGACAGATACGCAGTATTTT.